The rows below give T cell receptor beta chains drawn from one sample of a study of T-cell reconstitution after alpha-beta-depleted transplantation in children. Via MiXCR, TCRdb re-called the PCR reads, giving one row per CDR3 protein. This sample has around 250,000 distinct CDR3 sequences, with over 8% found just once. The sequencing used PBMCs from the stem cell graft donor, collected from the stem cell graft. These receptors were taken from a human donor who donated a stem cell graft to a child with SCID. Both conserved end residues are part of each CDR3. The size entry is marked missing in some rows and otherwise reads once, few, many or a size class.

>TRBJ2-5|.|TRBV25-1
CASSVAGLADQETQYF
>TRBJ2-1|few|TRBV5-1
CASRWVDEQFF
>TRBJ2-7|many|TRBV7-6
CASSVTGGYEQYF
>TRBJ2-7|.|TRBV2
CASSNGLYEQYF
>TRBJ2-2|.|TRBV7-3
CASSLARGAGELFF
>TRBJ2-2|few|TRBV6-1
CASRRFGGGSNTGELFF
>TRBJ1-1|.|TRBV5-6
CASSLFHNTEAFF
>TRBJ2-3|.|TRBV7-9
CASSSGGRADTQYF
>TRBJ2-4|.|TRBV12-3/TRBV12-4
CASSLGTGGDLAKNIQYF
>TRBJ1-1|.|TRBV5-4
CASSPWTGGYTEAFF
>TRBJ2-1|few|TRBV20-1
CSARERGDYNEQFF
>TRBJ2-4|few|TRBV5-1
CASSSDSKNIQYF
>TRBJ2-7|.|TRBV20-1
CSARKAGEQYF
>TRBJ2-7|.|TRBV6-5
CASRAGGTGAREQYF
>TRBJ1-1|many|TRBV3-1
CASSPGLGMNTEAFF
>TRBJ2-3|.|TRBV5-1
CASMWGDTQYF
>TRBJ2-5|.|TRBV5-1
CASSLEGQGMETQYF
>TRBJ2-5|few|TRBV3-1
CASSLDTLGGETQYF
>TRBJ2-7|few|TRBV5-1
CASSPGQGQIYEQYF
>TRBJ1-2|.|TRBV25-1
CASSEGWDYGYTF
>TRBJ1-1|few|TRBV6-5
CASRGGRTEAFF
>TRBJ2-1|.|TRBV10-3
CAISERVQGPEQFF
>TRBJ2-3|few|TRBV7-2
CASSEDTDTQYF
>TRBJ1-1|.|TRBV3-1
CASSQLGGDTEAFF
>TRBJ2-7|few|TRBV5-6
CASSWARTGVNEQYF
>TRBJ1-1|few|TRBV7-2
CASSFGINTEAFF
>TRBJ2-1|.|TRBV12-3/TRBV12-4
CASSLERGIDEQFF
>TRBJ2-3|few|TRBV7-9
CASSLGLRQGATDTQYF